Listed below are T cell receptor beta chains from one sample, sequenced in a study of persistence of HIV-infected CD4 T cells. Their recognized antigens are unknown. The data were produced by immunoSEQ multiplex PCR, yet TCRdb's version contains in-frame clones alone and is incomplete. The sample contains about 32,000 clones, around 82% of which appear only once. Here the sequenced sample was CD4+ T cells sorted from PBMCs after roughly 18-hour stimulation, taken from a patient who received antiretroviral therapy. These receptors were taken from an adult woman with HIV who was CMV-seropositive. CDR3s include the opening cysteine and the closing phenylalanine or tryptophan. The D gene is left open where the match is weak. A row's size may be missing; if present it is once, few, many or a size class.

clone_size	v_call	j_call	d_call	cdr3_aa	cdr3_nt
-	TRBV27	TRBJ1-6	-	CASSLRSGINSPLHF	TGTGCCAGCAGTTTGCGGTCAGGGATTAATTCACCCCTCCACTTT
once	TRBV3-1/TRBV3-2	TRBJ2-2	-	CASSQDEGGFQSGELFF	TGTGCCAGCAGCCAAGATGAGGGGGGTTTTCAGTCCGGGGAGCTGTTTTTT
-	TRBV5-5	TRBJ1-2	-	CASSRRVNYGYTF	TGTGCCAGCAGCCGGAGGGTTAACTATGGCTACACCTTC
-	TRBV7-2	TRBJ1-5	TRBD1	CASSSSLQGIQPQHF	TGTGCCAGCAGCTCCTCGCTACAGGGGATTCAGCCCCAGCATTTT
-	TRBV19	TRBJ2-3	-	CASSMSSNTQYF	TGTGCCAGTAGTATGAGCTCAAATACGCAGTATTTT
-	TRBV7-8	TRBJ1-1	-	CASSFGWRVDTEAFF	TGTGCCAGCAGCTTTGGGTGGAGGGTAGACACTGAAGCTTTCTTT
-	TRBV15	TRBJ1-4	TRBD1	CATSSQGASNEKLFF	TGTGCCACCAGCAGCCAGGGGGCGAGTAATGAAAAACTGTTTTTT
-	TRBV6-5	TRBJ1-5	-	CASSYDRNRSPQHF	TGTGCCAGCAGTTACGATAGGAATCGATCGCCCCAGCATTTT
-	TRBV5-5	TRBJ2-3	-	CASRHLRVDTQYF	TGTGCCAGCAGGCATCTAAGGGTAGATACGCAGTATTTT
-	TRBV6-5	TRBJ1-1	-	CASSQSTAMNTEAFF	TGTGCCAGCAGTCAATCGACAGCTATGAACACTGAAGCTTTCTTT
-	TRBV2	TRBJ1-1	TRBD1	CASRGQGPDSMRTEAFF	TGTGCCAGCAGGGGACAGGGCCCCGACTCTATGCGGACTGAAGCTTTCTTT
-	TRBV21-1	TRBJ2-2	-	CASSKDREEHRGAVF	TGTGCCAGCAGCAAAGACCGGGAGGAACACCGGGGAGCTGTTTTT
-	TRBV21-1	TRBJ1-1	-	CASSGQTGNTEAFF	TGTGCCAGCAGCGGACAGACAGGGAACACTGAAGCTTTCTTT
-	TRBV12-3/TRBV12-4	TRBJ1-1	-	CASSFLNTEAFF	TGTGCCAGCAGTTTCCTAAACACTGAAGCTTTCTTT
medium-sized	TRBV13	TRBJ2-1	-	CASGWGAYNEQFF	TGTGCCAGCGGCTGGGGGGCCTACAATGAGCAGTTCTTC
-	TRBV3-1/TRBV3-2	TRBJ1-4	-	CASSRGSSNEKLFF	TGTGCCAGCAGCCGCGGGTCATCTAATGAAAAACTGTTTTTT